This T cell receptor (beta chain) derives from a study of cytomegalovirus exposure and HLA in healthy donors (dated by TCRdb to about 2017). Study-wide context: In an earlier analysis of 550 to 750 of the donors, 276 Gb of sequence data and just under 120 million unique TCR beta sequences from 150 million to 200 million T cells were reported. About 330 gigabases of sequencing data and 70 million to 100 million unique TCR sequences made up an early release that covered several hundred HLA-typed donors. The study aimed to test whether signatures of past pathogen exposure could be identified by cataloging public T cell receptors. Rather than using new phenotypic data, the later analysis identified candidate immune exposures from TCR beta sequences and from how often those sequences occurred across donors. About five DR-DQ haplotypes were treated as single units for association and clustering because of strong linkage in the cohort. In addition to the first cohort of approximately 670 subjects, a separate validation cohort of 120 different subjects was used. Of the roughly 410 genotyped donors, more than 75% were placed in the genetic ancestry cluster associated with self-reported Caucasian donors. Alongside the repertoire data, information on donor age, sex, ethnicity and CMV serostatus was compiled. High-throughput TCR immunosequencing, statistical association of individual TCRs with disease status, and machine learning were combined to predict cytomegalovirus infection status. HLA typing covered class I and class II loci at four-digit resolution. The study profiled the T cell repertoires of some 610 subjects by immunosequencing and related them to cytomegalovirus serostatus. All discovery cohort repertoires had been generated using a single sequencing platform. Among 300 to 500 genotyped donors of the cohort, an average of around 240,000 unique TCR beta nucleotide sequences was sequenced per donor, of which about 18% were non-productive. An earlier analysis of some 500 of the donors applied high-throughput TCR beta sequencing to assess whether each TCR beta V gene segment acted as functional or pseudogenic. Genome-wide SNP genotypes for about 55% of the roughly 670 donors were used in a later genetic analysis, which treated that subset as a discovery cohort. The number of donors typed differed by locus, with roughly 620-630 for A, B, C, DRB1 and DQB1, roughly 550 for DQA1, 606 for DPA1, and roughly 450 for DPB1. To study patterns of TCR occurrence, a later analysis re-analyzed previously published TCR beta repertoires from 666 donors and added high-resolution HLA genotyping.

This clone was observed a few times. It has no known antigen specificity. Qualities for individual bases were not recorded, and no much larger clone is one base off. The paper as a whole reports these results and caveats: Strong co-occurrence of HLA alleles, especially DR and DQ, made assigning TCR associations to individual alleles difficult. Cytomegalovirus status was reported to be diagnosed by the classifier with high specificity and sensitivity in both the original and validation cohorts. V-gene and J-gene trimming of TCR beta chains was associated with a missense DCLRE1C variant in a later genetic analysis, and the association was replicated in an independent cohort. Most TCR sequences were observed very rarely across donors, whereas some public TCRs were present in many individuals. CMV serostatus was the only immune exposure information available for the cohort. According to a later analysis, TCR association rates differed among HLA loci, with DRB1 alleles showing the most associated TCRs and HLA-C alleles showing the fewest. Presence/absence analyses assumed roughly uniform sequencing depth across donors, an assumption that may not hold. A further reported finding was that TCR beta sequences accurately predicted the HLA-A and HLA-B alleles for most subjects in the first cohort. A later genetic analysis reported fewer N-insertions in productive TCRs among donors in an Asian-associated ancestry cluster than the roughly 700-donor mean. The cohort was sequenced for TCR beta chains only, and without alpha or paired-chain data the features that could be detected were limited. Several of the top co-occurrence clusters appeared to be linked to parvovirus B19, influenza, CMV and Epstein-Barr virus, according to a later analysis. In an earlier analysis of roughly 500 of the donors, most TCR beta V segments appeared in productive rearrangements about 87% or about 30% of the time, broadly matching IMGT annotations. The study gave a list of 150 to 200 TCR beta chains associated with cytomegalovirus. In a later analysis, HLA-associated TCR beta chains showed more clonal expansion and lower generation probabilities than non-associated chains that were equally common. A later analysis found that most CMV-associated TCR beta chains appeared HLA-restricted, with HLA associations seemingly driven largely by CMV exposure. A later analysis associated 15,000 or so TCR beta sequences with specific HLA alleles at a false discovery rate of 0.05. A cluster of highly shared sequence variants was judged likely to be a technical artifact of the sequencing pipeline. The authors suggested that the approach could potentially be generalized to other disease states and immunological phenotypes. The earlier analysis of nearly 600 of the donors excluded seventeen rarely observed V segments, including chromosome 9 orphons, because counts were too low. Linkage disequilibrium might explain the correlated functional status among segregating V segments, but an unknown experimental factor could not be ruled out. In vitro tests confirmed that three of the cytomegalovirus-associated TCR beta chains recognize cytomegalovirus antigens. Because the 87-base-pair reads could not distinguish some IMGT-functional V segments, including TRBV6-2 and TRBV6-3, those segments were excluded. Because HLA typing was missing for some donors at each locus, association tests included only the typed subset.

Libraries were constructed by the immunoSEQ multiplex PCR assay. For the multiplex PCR, a mixture combining 60 forward primers for TCR Vbeta segments and 13 reverse primers for TCR Jbeta segments was used. The CDR3 region of rearranged TCR beta genes was amplified from genomic DNA with a multiplex PCR assay. On the Illumina HiSeq System, the amplified TCR beta libraries were sequenced as 87-base-pair reads. On the study's bioinformatics: A later analysis counted tens of millions of unique TCR beta chains across the 550 to 750 repertoires, and around 12 million of these chains were shared by at least two donors. To remove PCR and sequencing errors, raw reads were error-corrected and collapsed into unique sequences using a nearest-neighbor algorithm that merged closely related sequences. CDR3 sequences were aligned to IMGT reference sequences to assign V, D and J gene segments. For a sequence to be retained, a match of at least six nucleotides was required to both a V gene segment and a J gene segment. A rearrangement counted as productive if the CDR3 had no stop codons and remained in frame with V and J, and every other rearrangement counted as non-productive. Following IMGT convention, CDR3 was defined as the stretch from the second conserved V-encoded cysteine to the conserved J-encoded phenylalanine. Sequences without an unambiguous match to a single V gene segment were excluded from the earlier analysis of 500 to 700 of the donors. In an earlier analysis of 587 of the donors, V segments were called functional above 56.7% productive rearrangements and were called segregating when the between-donor standard deviation exceeded 5%. A statistical classification framework was built to diagnose cytomegalovirus status from the catalog of TCR beta chain sequences. V and J gene assignment, in a later analysis, came from comparing TCR nucleotide sequences with IMGT/GENE-DB human TR gene sequences. The TCRdist pipeline was used in a later analysis to assign CDR3 sequences and most-parsimonious VDJ recombination scenarios. A later analysis defined each TCR beta chain by its CDR3 amino acid sequence plus V-gene family, and excluded reads lacking a unique V-gene family. A later analysis removed several hundred highly shared, low-generation-probability nucleotide sequences to deal with suspected cross-contamination and a sequencing artifact. In a later analysis, a clonal expansion index for each public chain was calculated from normalized within-repertoire ranks of inferred template counts. In a later analysis, generation probabilities were computed with a VDJ recombination model fitted to out-of-frame rearrangements, and the resulting probabilities were checked against IGoR. A later analysis scored TCR-TCR, TCR-HLA and TCR-CMV co-occurrence with hypergeometric tests, applying a repertoire-size bias correction to TCR pairs. False discovery rates were estimated in a later analysis by permuting HLA or CMV assignments 20 times. In a later analysis, co-occurring TCRs were grouped with DBSCAN, and TCRdist sequence similarity was added when clustering was performed within HLA-allele-positive subsets. Repertoires with fewer than 30,000 or more than 120,000 public chains were left out of co-occurrence clustering, as were several repertoires with anomalous nucleotide sharing. Sourced from immuneACCESS, this table was stored by TCRdb with only in-frame sequences that have V and J called. A share of the clones is absent; for the studies checked, an unresolved V gene accounts for under half, and the remainder has no known explanation. Clone size and the V and J calls come from that table; the DNA yielded D and trimming. The sample table shows fewer than 100,000 clones, and around 82% are seen once. The leading ten clones occupy 1.1% of the sample.

In total, fewer than 750 healthy bone marrow donors made up the cohort. Cohort members were all nominally healthy when sampled, although unrecorded immune exposures were likely present. The donor was CMV seronegative and was included in the group of about 400 seronegative cohort members. Each donor provided a peripheral blood sample, and peripheral blood mononuclear cells were used for TCR beta sequencing. Genomic DNA was extracted from the blood cell samples with the Qiagen DNeasy Blood Extraction Kit. Measured from the cysteine to the phenylalanine, the CDR3 is 14 residues long. Only CDR3 DNA remains: 42 bases, in frame from the first base. CDR1 MNHNS and CDR2 SASEGT were looked up in the germline V gene. V is clipped by 6 bases and J by 6 bases, and the sequence between their germline boundaries is 16 bases long.

The sequence came from a male donor in good health and CMV-seronegative. This chain is built from TRBV6-1 and TRBJ2-3; the D gene is possibly TRBD2, with 6 bases matching. Sequencing was performed on PBMCs. The sequenced DNA is TGTGCCAGCAGGATGGGGGGTTGGTGGGATACGCAGTATTTT. Translated, this is CASRMGGWWDTQYF.